Below, 4 T cell receptor beta chains from the same sample are listed, as sequenced in a study of shared clonotypes between healthy human individuals. The protocol was immunoSEQ multiplex PCR, while the TCRdb copy is restricted to in-frame clones and leaves out a portion. The sample includes about 1,800,000 clones, about 95% seen only once; the top ten take around 1.2%. Naive CD8 cells comprised CD45RO-negative, CCR7-positively selected cells, excluding terminally differentiated effector memory CD45RA+ cells. Sequencing was done on a sample of naive CD8+ T cells sorted from blood. These receptors were taken from a man aged 18 to 29 in good health.

This rearrangement joins TRBV2 to TRBJ1-1; TRBD1 is a possible D gene (5 bases). The V and J ends lost 7 bases and 4 bases respectively, with 19 bases between them. CDR3 length equals 15 residues. Germline V lookup: CDR1 SNHLY, CDR2 FYNNEI. For the CDR3, the DNA is TGTGCCAGCAACAATCCTAAGGGGAAAAGCACTGAAGCTTTCTTT. It yields the protein CASNNPKGKSTEAFF.

The J gene is TRBJ2-7, the V gene TRBV4-2, with TRBD2 matching 7 bases. The V and J ends lost 4 bases and 0 bases, in that order; junction bases with no gene match: 6. CDR3 length: 15 amino acids. Germline V gene sequence: CDR1 LGHNA, CDR2 YNFKEQ. The CDR3: CASSPRGDASYEQYF. CDR3 DNA: TGTGCCAGCAGCCCCCGGGGGGATGCCTCCTACGAGCAGTACTTC.

As to this clone: At one of its ends the junction is not consistent with the germline gene, which may arise from a read error. The chain couples TRBV7-7 to TRBJ2-5; a weak D match, TRBD2 (6 bases). CDR3 length: 14 residues. Germline lookup yields CDR1 SSHAT and CDR2 FNYEAQ (reference sequence). The DNA of the CDR3 is TGTGCTAGCAGCTTAGCGGTCGGTGCAGAGACCCAGTACTTC. This sequence encodes CASSLAVGAETQYF.

The V and J genes are TRBV2 and TRBJ1-1, with D perhaps TRBD1 (5 bases). Germline lookup yields CDR1 SNHLY and CDR2 FYNNEI. The CDR3 totals 12 residues. V was pared by 5 bases and J by 7 bases, with 11 bases between. CDR3 protein: CASSPTGDEAFF. DNA for the CDR3: TGTGCCAGCAGTCCCACGGGGGATGAAGCTTTCTTT.